The following is a T cell receptor (beta chain) sequence with its context. The antigen remains unidentified. These data come from a study of long-term antiretroviral therapy in people with HIV. Treatment for all HIV-infected participants took place in the United States. Survey level was the resolution at which the v3.0 immunoSEQ assay ran. Method: immunoSEQ multiplex PCR; TCRdb's copy keeps in-frame clones and lacks some. The sample shows fewer than 20,000 clones, approximately 73% of them seen only once. The CDR3 sequence is 15 residues long. The V segment lost 7 bases and the J segment 6 bases; nucleotides outside the gene matches: 13. Per the germline V gene, CDR1 is SGHRS and CDR2 is YFSETQ. Study-level results: HIV repertoires spanned narrower CDR3 length ranges than controls. Across all time points, the repertoire was dominated by clones that expanded before ART.

The V gene is TRBV5-1, the J gene TRBJ1-5; 7 bases match TRBD1. The receptor's source is a woman aged 50 to 65 with HIV. The starting material was unsorted PBMCs, obtained roughly 2.5 years before starting antiretroviral therapy. The CDR3 nucleotides are TGCGCCAGCCCTCCGGTGACAGGGACGGGTCAGCCCCAGCATTTT. Translation gives CASPPVTGTGQPQHF.